This TCR beta chain was profiled in a study of shared clonotypes between healthy human individuals. CD4+ cells underwent separation, giving CD45RA+ naive and CD45RA-negative memory subsets. The assay used deep level. Assay used: immunoSEQ multiplex PCR; TCRdb lists only in-frame clones, some missing. The sample has over 950,000 clones; around 77% are singletons. The source is a man aged 18-30 years in good health. Some clones in this sample may be carry-over from other donors' samples. Input material: memory CD4+ T cells from PBMCs. Subset denoted: CD45RA-negative fraction.

The CDR3 is CASSLRDRGGGEAFF. CDR3 DNA: TGTGCCAGCAGCCTCCGGGACAGGGGAGGTGGTGAAGCTTTCTTT. The chain has TRBV7-6 and TRBJ1-1; 10 nucleotides line up with TRBD1. The J segment lost 7 bases and the V segment lost 5 bases, leaving 10 bases of the junction unmatched. There are 15 residues in the CDR3. Germline V lookup: CDR1 SGHVS, CDR2 FNYEAQ.